This TCR beta chain is drawn from a study of shared T cell receptors in the human thymus. Germline CDR1 reads SGHTA; CDR2 reads FQGNSA. The ends were cut back, 5 bases at V and 0 bases at J, with 14 bases in the middle. CDR3 length: 16 residues. Sequencing was performed with immunoSEQ multiplex PCR; in TCRdb, only in-frame clones are kept and a portion is missing. The profile shows about 730,000 clones, 80% to 90% of them singletons. The sample was also linked to a second study, of human thymus T cells. That work adds: Thymic tissue was derived from resections collected during corrective heart surgery. There appeared to be biased usage of V and J genes in thymic and blood repertoires. Related reports documented highly overlapping thymic repertoires among unrelated individuals.

The sequenced sample consisted of thymocytes. This chain links TRBV7-2 with TRBJ1-3; D is perhaps TRBD1 (6 bases). This receptor was identified in a girl under three years old with a congenital heart defect. CDR3 loop: CASSQSTGHSGNTIYF. CDR3 nucleotide sequence: TGTGCCAGCAGCCAATCGACAGGACACTCTGGAAACACCATATATTTT.